These 26 T cell receptor beta chains originate from one sample sequenced in a study of T cell responses to AZD1222 COVID-19 vaccine. Sequenced by immunoSEQ multiplex PCR; TCRdb stores in-frame clones only, minus some. The sample shows about 120,000 clones, about 92% of them seen only once. The sample in question was peripheral blood, obtained 28 days after the second AZD1222 dose. These receptors were obtained from an adult who received the AZD1222 COVID-19 vaccine.

J is TRBJ2-7 and V is TRBV21-1; the D call of TRBD2 is as the table states it, not checked on the DNA. TRBV21-1 is reported as a pseudogene. CDR3 length equals 18 residues. CDR3 residues: CASSIRNLTAGGKDEQYF. The CDR3 region has the DNA TGTGCCAGCAGCATAAGGAACCTTACAGCGGGAGGGAAGGACGAGCAGTACTTC.

This chain uses TRBV19 with TRBJ2-1, with TRBD1 matching 10 bases. The CDR3 is made up of 13 amino acids. Per germline, CDR1 LNHDA and CDR2 SQIVND (reference sequence). The V and J ends lost 10 bases and 4 bases, in that order; junction bases with no gene match: 4. This CDR3 reads CATAGQGYNEQFF. DNA of the CDR3: TGTGCCACCGCGGGACAGGGGTACAATGAGCAGTTCTTC. The variable domain in full, completed from reference TRBV19 and TRBJ2-1, reads DGGITQSPKYLFRKEGQNVTLSCEQNLNHDAMYWYRQDPGQGLRLIYYSQIVNDFQKGDIAEGYSVSREKKESFPLTVTSAQKNPTAFYLCATAGQGYNEQFFGPGTRLTVL.

Notes on this clone: Because the CDR3 is missing its conserved closing phenylalanine or tryptophan, this is likely a read error. The DNA is omitted, as the CDR3 cannot be located on it reliably, and the CDR3 follows TCRdb's listing. The rearrangement joins TRBV5-3 to TRBJ1-6; the D call in the table, TRBD1, was not verified against the DNA. TRBV5-3 has ORF status, its function being uncertain. The CDR3 numbers 13 amino acids, ends counted. This chain's CDR3 is CARSSPLDTLGLY.

The chain has TRBV10-2 and TRBJ1-1, with unresolved D. This CDR3 has 13 amino acids. Germline V gene data show CDR1 as WSHSY and CDR2 as SAAADI. V was trimmed by 7 bases and J by 2 bases, leaving 11 bases between them. DNA for the CDR3: TGCGCCAGCACTCTGGGTCCAAACACTGAAGCTTTCTTT. It is translated as CASTLGPNTEAFF.

This chain uses TRBV27 with TRBJ2-7; 7 positions agree with TRBD2. V lost 7 bases, J lost 2 bases, and 11 bases stayed unmatched. Per the germline V gene, CDR1 is MNHEY and CDR2 is SMNVEV (reference sequence). The CDR3 is 15 amino acids. In DNA form, the CDR3 reads TGTGCCAGCACCCCCCTGGGGAGGGGCCCCTACGAGCAGTACTTC. Protein sequence: CASTPLGRGPYEQYF.

The table lists this clone with a count of one. V usage is TRBV6-5 and J usage is TRBJ2-7; D remains ambiguous. V shed 10 bases and J shed 0 bases, with 13 bases lying between them. This CDR3 is 13 amino acids long. The germline CDR1 and CDR2 sequences are MNHEY and SVGAGI. As DNA, the CDR3 is TGTGCCACCGCCGGCAGGTACTCCTACGAGCAGTACTTC. This gives the protein CATAGRYSYEQYF.

This clone appeared a single time. CDR3: CASSYVTTSGEQYF. The DNA for the CDR3 is TGTGCCAGCAGTTACGTGACTACCTCGGGCGAGCAGTACTTC. The chain couples TRBV6-5 to TRBJ2-7; possible D gene TRBD2, 5 bases. Germline CDR1 and CDR2: MNHEY and SVGAGI. CDR3 length: 14 amino acids. The V end was cut by 2 bases, the J end by 6 bases, with 14 bases between.

The chain is built from TRBV2 and TRBJ2-7; D remains ambiguous. Germline CDR1 reads SNHLY; CDR2 reads FYNNEI. V lost 3 bases to trimming and J lost 3 bases, with 3 bases between them. This CDR3 comprises 11 residues. CDR3 sequence: CASSDRYEQYF. CDR3 coding DNA: TGTGCCAGCAGTGACCGCTACGAGCAGTACTTC.

CDR3: CASSLVPASYNEQFF. CDR3 nucleotides: TGTGCCAGCAGCTTAGTTCCAGCCTCCTACAATGAGCAGTTCTTC. V gene TRBV7-6 combines with J gene TRBJ2-1; D remains ambiguous. Trimming stripped 1 base from V and 0 bases from J, with 7 bases between. The CDR3 extends over 15 amino acids. The germline CDR1 and CDR2 sequences are SGHVS and FNYEAQ.

This clone was observed a single time. The V gene is TRBV7-9, the J gene TRBJ1-1; TRBD1 matches 7 bases. The length of the CDR3 is 14 residues. The germline V gene has CDR1 SEHNR and CDR2 FQNEAQ (reference sequence). J was trimmed by 4 bases and V by 6 bases; bases with no gene match: 8. CDR3 in amino acids: CASSYTGTATEAFF. Here the CDR3 DNA reads TGTGCCAGCAGTTACACCGGGACAGCCACTGAAGCTTTCTTT.

The V gene is TRBV15, the J gene TRBJ1-1; D gene unclear. V was cut by 0 bases and J by 7 bases, with 6 bases left in between. The CDR3 runs 12 residues. CDR1 is LNHNV, CDR2 YYDKDF, per germline (reference sequence). The CDR3 protein is CATSREGVEAFF. The DNA of the CDR3 is TGTGCCACCAGCAGAGAAGGCGTTGAAGCTTTCTTT.

V gene TRBV18 combines with J gene TRBJ2-7, with 15 bases matching TRBD2. Unmatched junction bases numbered 6, after V lost 6 bases and J lost 0 bases. The CDR3 loop spans 17 amino acids. Germline-derived CDR1 and CDR2 are KGHSH and LQKENI. The CDR3 region is CASSQGLAGGTSYEQYF. CDR3 DNA: TGTGCCAGCTCCCAAGGACTAGCGGGGGGGACCTCCTACGAGCAGTACTTC.

V usage is TRBV7-9 and J usage is TRBJ1-1; D remains ambiguous. Trimming took off 2 bases at V and 4 bases at J, with 14 bases between the two ends. The CDR3 runs to 15 residues. Germline loops: CDR1 SEHNR, CDR2 FQNEAQ (reference sequence). The CDR3 here is CASSLSSAGSTEAFF. CDR3 coding DNA: TGTGCCAGCAGCTTAAGTTCGGCGGGGAGCACTGAAGCTTTCTTT.

DNA for the CDR3: TGTGCCAGCAGTTTTAGCAGGAACACTGAAGCTTTCTTT. As protein: CASSFSRNTEAFF. The V and J genes are TRBV6-2 or TRBV6-3 and TRBJ1-1; D gene ambiguous. The CDR3 totals 13 residues. From germline, CDR1 is MNHEY and CDR2 SVGEGT. Trimming shortened V by 4 bases and J by 1 base, and 7 bases separated the two germline ends.

The chain carries TRBV5-4 and TRBJ2-3, with no clear D. The CDR3 contains 13 residues. The V end lost 4 bases, the J end lost 4 bases, and 10 bases lay between the germline ends. Germline V gives CDR1 SGHNT, CDR2 YYREEE (reference sequence). The CDR3 DNA is TGTGCCAGCAGCATTAGTCGGGCAGATACGCAGTATTTT. Translating it yields CASSISRADTQYF.

The table lists this clone with a count of one. The chain has TRBV2 and TRBJ2-7, with 11 bases lining up with TRBD1. The V gene end was trimmed by 5 bases and the J gene end by 1 base; junction bases not matched to a gene: 4. CDR1 and CDR2 (germline): SNHLY, FYNNEI. The CDR3 totals 15 residues. CDR3 nucleotide sequence: TGTGCCAGCAGTCCGAGGGACAGGGGGTCCTACGAGCAGTACTTC. As protein: CASSPRDRGSYEQYF.

The rearrangement joins TRBV19 to TRBJ2-2; D is perhaps TRBD1 (5 bases). Germline loops: CDR1 LNHDA, CDR2 SQIVND (reference sequence). V lost 7 bases and J lost 1, with 16 bases in between. The CDR3 runs to 16 residues. This CDR3 is CASMRFGALNTGELFF. In DNA, the CDR3 is TGTGCCAGTATGAGATTTGGGGCCCTGAACACCGGGGAGCTGTTTTTT.

V usage is TRBV6-5 and J usage is TRBJ2-5; unclear D gene. From germline, CDR1 is MNHEY and CDR2 SVGAGI. The length of the CDR3 is 14 residues. V dropped 0 bases and J dropped 3 bases, with 8 bases sitting between them. CDR3 bases: TGTGCCAGCAGTTACTCCCCGGATGAAGAGACCCAGTACTTC. It codes for CASSYSPDEETQYF.

The rearrangement links TRBV4-1 to TRBJ1-4; TRBD1 agrees at 7 bases. The germline gives CDR1 MGHRA, CDR2 YSYEKL. The CDR3 totals 15 residues. With 5 bases clipped from V and 7 bases from J, the junction kept 10 bases outside the gene matches. CDR3 protein: CASSYSGTDSEKLFF. The CDR3 bases are TGCGCCAGCAGCTACTCCGGGACAGATAGTGAAAAACTGTTTTTT.

V usage is TRBV3-1 (or the pseudogene TRBV3-2) and J usage is TRBJ2-7; no firm D call. This CDR3 comprises 12 residues. Germline V gives CDR1 LGHDT, CDR2 YNNKEL (reference sequence). V was shortened by 2 bases and J by 4 bases, with 6 bases between the two germline ends. The CDR3 loop is CASSQFPYEQYF. CDR3 sequence (DNA): TGTGCCAGCAGCCAATTTCCTTACGAGCAGTACTTC.

The chain recombines TRBV20-1 with TRBJ1-1; TRBD1 might be the D (5 bases). CDR3 length: 11 residues. V was shortened by 6 bases and J by 4 bases, with 9 bases between the two germline ends. Germline V gene lookup returns CDR1 DFQATT and CDR2 SNEGSKA (reference sequence). CDR3 sequence (DNA): TGCAGTGCCTTGACAGCCACTGAAGCTTTCTTT. Its protein product is CSALTATEAFF.

The chain is built from TRBV29-1 and TRBJ2-1, with D maybe TRBD1 (6 bases). The germline V and J ends were trimmed by 7 bases and 8 bases, with 15 bases remaining between them. Germline V gene lookup returns CDR1 SQVTM and CDR2 ANQGSEA. The CDR3 has 12 residues. CDR3 sequence reads: CSAEQGPDEQFF. The DNA for the CDR3 is TGCAGCGCAGAACAGGGCCCCGATGAGCAGTTCTTC.

The V and J genes are TRBV7-2 and TRBJ2-1; TRBD2 might be the D (5 bases). Trimming took 1 base from V and 1 from J, leaving 8 bases between them. The CDR3 is made up of 15 amino acids. In germline, CDR1 is SGHTA, CDR2 FQGNSA. The CDR3 sequence is CASSLDEGSYNEQFF. CDR3 nucleotides: TGTGCCAGCAGCTTAGATGAGGGATCCTACAATGAGCAGTTCTTC.

This chain connects TRBV5-6 to TRBJ2-7; unclear D gene. Trimming took 2 bases from V and 3 from J, leaving 9 bases between them. The CDR3 has 13 residues. Germline loops: CDR1 SGHDT, CDR2 YYEEEE. The CDR3 coding sequence is TGTGCCAGCAGCTTCCTTGGGCACTACGAGCAGTACTTC. It specifies CASSFLGHYEQYF.

The chain couples TRBV11-2 to TRBJ2-4, with D perhaps matching TRBD1 or TRBD2 (5 bases each). Trimming left V 5 bases short and J 1 base short, with 12 bases between. There are 15 residues in the CDR3. Germline CDR1 reads SGHAT; CDR2 reads FQNNGV. This CDR3 is CASSRRDPAKNIQYF. In DNA form, the CDR3 reads TGTGCCAGCAGCCGCCGGGACCCGGCCAAAAACATTCAGTACTTC.

The chain recombines TRBV2 with TRBJ2-2, with a possible D match to TRBD2 (5 bases). The germline V and J ends were trimmed by 1 base and 0 bases, with 6 bases remaining between them. Germline V gene sequence: CDR1 SNHLY, CDR2 FYNNEI. This CDR3 has 15 amino acids. The DNA for the CDR3 is TGTGCCAGCAGTGAAGACGGGGCGAACACCGGGGAGCTGTTTTTT. It codes for CASSEDGANTGELFF.